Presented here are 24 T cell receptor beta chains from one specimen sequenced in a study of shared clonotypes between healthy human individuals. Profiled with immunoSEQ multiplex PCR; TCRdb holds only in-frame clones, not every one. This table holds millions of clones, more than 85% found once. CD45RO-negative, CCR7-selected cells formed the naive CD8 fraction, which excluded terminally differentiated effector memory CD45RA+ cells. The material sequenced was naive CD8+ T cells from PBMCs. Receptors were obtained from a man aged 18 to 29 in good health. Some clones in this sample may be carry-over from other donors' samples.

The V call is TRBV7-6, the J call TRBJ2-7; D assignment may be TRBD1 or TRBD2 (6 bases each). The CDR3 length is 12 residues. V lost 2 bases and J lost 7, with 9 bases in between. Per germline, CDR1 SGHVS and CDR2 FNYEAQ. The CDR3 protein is CASSLRGEEQYF. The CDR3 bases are TGTGCCAGCAGCTTAAGGGGGGAAGAGCAGTACTTC. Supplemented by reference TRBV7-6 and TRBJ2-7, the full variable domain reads GAGVSQSPRYKVTKRGQDVALRCDPISGHVSLYWYRQALGQGPEFLTYFNYEAQQDKSGLPNDRFSAERPEGSISTLTIQRTEQRDSAMYRCASSLRGEEQYFGPGTRLTVT.

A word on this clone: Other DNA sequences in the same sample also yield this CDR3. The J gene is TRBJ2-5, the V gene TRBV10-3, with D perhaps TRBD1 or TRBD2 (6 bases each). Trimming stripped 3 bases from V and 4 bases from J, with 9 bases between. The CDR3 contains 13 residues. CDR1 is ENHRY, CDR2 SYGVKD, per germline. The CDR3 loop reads CAISEGGPETQYF. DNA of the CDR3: TGTGCCATCAGTGAAGGGGGGCCAGAGACCCAGTACTTC.

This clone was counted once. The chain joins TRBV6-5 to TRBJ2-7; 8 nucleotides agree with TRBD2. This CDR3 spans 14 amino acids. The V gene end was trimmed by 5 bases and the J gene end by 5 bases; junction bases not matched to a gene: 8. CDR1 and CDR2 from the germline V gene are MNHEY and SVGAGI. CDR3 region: CASSASGSGDEQYF. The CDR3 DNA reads TGTGCCAGCAGTGCCAGCGGGAGCGGCGACGAGCAGTACTTC.

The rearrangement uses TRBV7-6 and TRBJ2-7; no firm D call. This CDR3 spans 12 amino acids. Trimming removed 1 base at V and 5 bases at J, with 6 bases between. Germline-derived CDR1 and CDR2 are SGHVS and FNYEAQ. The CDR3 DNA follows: TGTGCCAGCAGCTTAGTTCCCGACGAGCAGTACTTC. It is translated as CASSLVPDEQYF. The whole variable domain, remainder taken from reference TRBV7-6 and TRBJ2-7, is GAGVSQSPRYKVTKRGQDVALRCDPISGHVSLYWYRQALGQGPEFLTYFNYEAQQDKSGLPNDRFSAERPEGSISTLTIQRTEQRDSAMYRCASSLVPDEQYFGPGTRLTVT.

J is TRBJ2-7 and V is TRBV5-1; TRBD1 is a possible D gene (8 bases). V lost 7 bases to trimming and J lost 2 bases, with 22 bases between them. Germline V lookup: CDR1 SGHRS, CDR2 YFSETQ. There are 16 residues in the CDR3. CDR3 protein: CASGWDRTRETYEQYF. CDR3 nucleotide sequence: TGCGCCAGCGGCTGGGACAGGACTAGGGAAACCTACGAGCAGTACTTC. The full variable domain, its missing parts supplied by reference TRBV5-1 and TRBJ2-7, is KAGVTQTPRYLIKTRGQQVTLSCSPISGHRSVSWYQQTPGQGLQFLFEYFSETQRNKGNFPGRFSGRQFSNSRSEMNVSTLELGDSALYLCASGWDRTRETYEQYFGPGTRLTVT.

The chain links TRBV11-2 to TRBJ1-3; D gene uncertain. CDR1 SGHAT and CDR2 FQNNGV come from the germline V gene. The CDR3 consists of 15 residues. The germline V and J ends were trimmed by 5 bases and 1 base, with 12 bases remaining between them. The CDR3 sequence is CASSGRDKSGNTIYF. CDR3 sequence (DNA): TGTGCCAGCAGCGGGCGAGATAAGTCTGGAAACACCATATATTTT. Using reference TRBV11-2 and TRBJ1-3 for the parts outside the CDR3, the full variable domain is EAGVAQSPRYKIIEKRQSVAFWCNPISGHATLYWYQQILGQGPKLLIQFQNNGVVDDSQLPKDRFSAERLKGVDSTLKIQPAKLEDSAVYLCASSGRDKSGNTIYFGEGSWLTVV.

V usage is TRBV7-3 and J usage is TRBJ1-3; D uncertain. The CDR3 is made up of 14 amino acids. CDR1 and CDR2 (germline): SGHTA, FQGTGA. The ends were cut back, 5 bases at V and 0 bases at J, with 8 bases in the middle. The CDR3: CASSPGGSGNTIYF. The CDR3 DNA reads TGTGCCAGCAGCCCCGGCGGCTCTGGAAACACCATATATTTT. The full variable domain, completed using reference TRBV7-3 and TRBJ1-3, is GAGVSQTPSNKVTEKGKYVELRCDPISGHTALYWYRQSLGQGPEFLIYFQGTGAADDSGLPNDRFFAVRPEGSVSTLKIQRTERGDSAVYLCASSPGGSGNTIYFGEGSWLTVV.

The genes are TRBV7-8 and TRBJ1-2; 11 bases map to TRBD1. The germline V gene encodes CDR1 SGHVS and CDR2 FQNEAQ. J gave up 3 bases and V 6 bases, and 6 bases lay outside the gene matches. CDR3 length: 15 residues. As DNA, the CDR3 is TGTGCCAGCAGACGGTGGACAGGGGGCCACTATGGCTACACCTTC. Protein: CASRRWTGGHYGYTF. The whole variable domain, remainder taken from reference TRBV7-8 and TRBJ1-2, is GAGVSQSPRYKVAKRGQDVALRCDPISGHVSLFWYQQALGQGPEFLTYFQNEAQLDKSGLPSDRFFAERPEGSVSTLKIQRTQQEDSAVYLCASRRWTGGHYGYTFGSGTRLTVV.

This chain's CDR3 is CASSARTDFRYTF. The CDR3 region has the DNA TGTGCCAGCAGTGCCAGGACGGACTTTCGCTACACCTTC. The chain joins TRBV27 to TRBJ1-2; no definite D call. The V end was cut by 5 bases, the J end by 9 bases, with 16 bases between. The CDR3 consists of 13 residues. Per the germline V gene, CDR1 is MNHEY and CDR2 is SMNVEV (reference sequence).

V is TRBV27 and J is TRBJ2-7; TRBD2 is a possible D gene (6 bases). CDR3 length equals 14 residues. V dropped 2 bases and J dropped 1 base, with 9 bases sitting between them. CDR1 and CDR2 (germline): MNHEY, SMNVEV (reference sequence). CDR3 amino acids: CASSLMTRSYEQYF. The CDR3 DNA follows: TGTGCCAGCAGTTTAATGACTAGGTCCTACGAGCAGTACTTC.

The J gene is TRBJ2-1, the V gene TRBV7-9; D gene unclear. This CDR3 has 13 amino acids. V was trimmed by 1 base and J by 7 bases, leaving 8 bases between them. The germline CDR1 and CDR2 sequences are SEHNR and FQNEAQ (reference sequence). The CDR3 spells CASSLGAKNEQFF. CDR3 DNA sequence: TGTGCCAGCAGCTTAGGGGCCAAGAATGAGCAGTTCTTC.

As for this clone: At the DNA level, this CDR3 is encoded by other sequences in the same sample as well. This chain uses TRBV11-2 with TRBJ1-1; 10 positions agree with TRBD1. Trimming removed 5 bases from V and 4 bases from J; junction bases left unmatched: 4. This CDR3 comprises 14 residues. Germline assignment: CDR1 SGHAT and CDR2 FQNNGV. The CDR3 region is CASSPGQGGTEAFF. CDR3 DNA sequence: TGTGCCAGCAGCCCCGGACAGGGGGGCACTGAAGCTTTCTTT.

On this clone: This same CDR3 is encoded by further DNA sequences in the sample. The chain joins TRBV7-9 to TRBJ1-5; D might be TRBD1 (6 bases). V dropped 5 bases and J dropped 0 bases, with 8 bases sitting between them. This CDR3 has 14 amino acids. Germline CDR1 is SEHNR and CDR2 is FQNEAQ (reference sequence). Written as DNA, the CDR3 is TGTGCCAGCAGCCTACAGGGTAGCAATCAGCCCCAGCATTTT. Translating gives CASSLQGSNQPQHF.

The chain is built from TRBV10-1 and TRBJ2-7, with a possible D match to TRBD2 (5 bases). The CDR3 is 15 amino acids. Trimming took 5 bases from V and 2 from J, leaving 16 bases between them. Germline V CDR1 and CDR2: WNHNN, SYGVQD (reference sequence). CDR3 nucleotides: TGCGCCAGCAGTCCCGGGGAGCACCTAGCCTACGAGCAGTACTTC. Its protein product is CASSPGEHLAYEQYF.

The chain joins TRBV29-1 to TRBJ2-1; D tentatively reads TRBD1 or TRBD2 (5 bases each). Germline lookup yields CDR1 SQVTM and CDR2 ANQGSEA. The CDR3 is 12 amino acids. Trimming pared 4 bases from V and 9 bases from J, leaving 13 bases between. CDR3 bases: TGCAGCGTTGCGGGACCCGCGGGTGAGCAGTTCTTC. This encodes CSVAGPAGEQFF.

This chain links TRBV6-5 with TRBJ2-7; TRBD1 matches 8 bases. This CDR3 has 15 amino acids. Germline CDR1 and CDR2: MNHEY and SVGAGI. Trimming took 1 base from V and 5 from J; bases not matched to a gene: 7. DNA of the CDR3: TGTGCCAGCAGTTACTGGTCGACAGGGGATGACGAGCAGTACTTC. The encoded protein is CASSYWSTGDDEQYF.

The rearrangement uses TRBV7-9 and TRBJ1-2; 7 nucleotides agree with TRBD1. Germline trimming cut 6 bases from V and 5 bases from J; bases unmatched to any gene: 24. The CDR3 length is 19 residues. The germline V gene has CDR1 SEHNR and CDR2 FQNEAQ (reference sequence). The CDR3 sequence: CASSSSNPGQTKLWYGYTF. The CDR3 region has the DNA TGTGCCAGCAGTTCATCAAACCCGGGACAGACCAAACTGTGGTATGGCTACACCTTC.

The CDR3 bases are TGCGCCAGCAGCCAAGTTCTAAGGGATCAGGACTATGGCTACACCTTC. This codes for CASSQVLRDQDYGYTF. This chain links TRBV4-1 with TRBJ1-2; unclear D gene. This CDR3 comprises 16 residues. V dropped 1 base and J dropped 3 bases, with 15 bases sitting between them. CDR1 is MGHRA, CDR2 YSYEKL, per germline.

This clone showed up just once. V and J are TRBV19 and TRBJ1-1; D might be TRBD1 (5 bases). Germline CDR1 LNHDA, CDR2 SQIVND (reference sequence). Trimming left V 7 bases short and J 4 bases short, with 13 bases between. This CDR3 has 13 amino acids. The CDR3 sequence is CASILGRGTEAFF. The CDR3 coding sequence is TGTGCCAGTATCCTCGGGAGGGGCACTGAAGCTTTCTTT.

CDR3 DNA sequence: TGTGCCAGTAGTATAGATAAGGGGGGAGGGGTAGCCAAAAACATTCAGTACTTC. Its translation: CASSIDKGGGVAKNIQYF. This chain connects TRBV19 to TRBJ2-4, with D maybe TRBD2 (7 bases). Germline CDR1 and CDR2: LNHDA and SQIVND (reference sequence). The CDR3 extends over 18 amino acids. Trimming took 0 bases from V and 0 from J, leaving 15 bases between them.

CDR3 residues: CASSMFSGRPSSYNEQFF. The DNA for the CDR3 is TGTGCCAGTAGTATGTTTAGCGGGAGGCCAAGCTCCTACAATGAGCAGTTCTTC. The chain carries TRBV19 and TRBJ2-1, with 10 positions matching TRBD2. With V trimmed by 3 bases and J by 0 bases, 8 bases remained unmatched. The CDR3 is 18 residues long. The V gene's germline CDR1 is LNHDA and CDR2 SQIVND (reference sequence).

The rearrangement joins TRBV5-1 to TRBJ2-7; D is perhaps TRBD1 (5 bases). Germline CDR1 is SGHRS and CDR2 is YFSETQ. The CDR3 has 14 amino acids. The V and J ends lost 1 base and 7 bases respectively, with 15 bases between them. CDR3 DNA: TGCGCCAGCAGCTTGAGGACGGAACCAGGGGAGCAGTACTTC. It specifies CASSLRTEPGEQYF.

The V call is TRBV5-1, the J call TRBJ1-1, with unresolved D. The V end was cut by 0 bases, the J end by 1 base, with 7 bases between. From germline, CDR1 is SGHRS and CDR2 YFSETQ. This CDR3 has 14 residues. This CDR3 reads CASSLDYKNTEAFF. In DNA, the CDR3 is TGCGCCAGCAGCTTGGATTACAAGAACACTGAAGCTTTCTTT.

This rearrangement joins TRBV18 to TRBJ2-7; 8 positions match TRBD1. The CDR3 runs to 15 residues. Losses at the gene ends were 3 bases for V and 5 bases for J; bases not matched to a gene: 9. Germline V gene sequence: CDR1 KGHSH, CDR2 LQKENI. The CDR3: CASSPRDRPVHEQYF. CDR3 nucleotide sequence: TGTGCCAGCTCACCCAGGGACAGGCCGGTTCACGAGCAGTACTTC.